This T cell receptor (beta chain) was profiled in a study of T cell responses to AZD1222 COVID-19 vaccine. About the study: Both about-4-week and about-12-week second-dose recipients were combined. Overall study results and limits: Vaccine-associated CD4 TCRs ranged over spike, dominating at 160-218 and 743-854. Targeting of unmutated variant regions was reportedly seen in nearly half of spike-specific TCRs. Once two AZD1222 doses were given, Spike-specific TCR breadth and depth went up.

The junction had 10 bases not matched to a gene; V was cut back by 1 base and J by 7 bases. Germline values: CDR1 MNHEY, CDR2 SVGEGT. The CDR3 covers 17 residues. About this clone itself: Its matching antigen is unknown.

TCRdb's table, derived via immunoSEQ multiplex PCR, lists solely in-frame clones and lacks some. The sample has over 150,000 clones; 85% to 95% are singletons. The chain uses TRBV6-2 or TRBV6-3 and TRBJ2-1, with 10 positions matching TRBD1. The source was peripheral blood, collected on day 0 of AZD1222 vaccination. This TCR was recovered from an adult in good health. The CDR3 loop is CASSYFSSGTGVNEQFF. CDR3 sequence (DNA): TGTGCCAGCAGTTACTTCTCTTCCGGGACAGGGGTGAATGAGCAGTTCTTC.